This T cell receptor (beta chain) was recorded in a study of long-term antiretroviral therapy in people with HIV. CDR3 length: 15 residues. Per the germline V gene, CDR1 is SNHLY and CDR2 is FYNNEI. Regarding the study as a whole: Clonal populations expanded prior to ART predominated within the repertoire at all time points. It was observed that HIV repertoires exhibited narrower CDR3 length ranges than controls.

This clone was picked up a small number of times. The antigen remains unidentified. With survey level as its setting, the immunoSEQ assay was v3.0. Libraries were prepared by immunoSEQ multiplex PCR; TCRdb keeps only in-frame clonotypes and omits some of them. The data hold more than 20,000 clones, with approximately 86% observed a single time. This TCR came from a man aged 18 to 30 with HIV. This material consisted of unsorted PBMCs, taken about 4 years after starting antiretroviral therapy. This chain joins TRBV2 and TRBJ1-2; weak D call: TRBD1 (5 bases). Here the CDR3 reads CAWYGGSAEAYGYTF. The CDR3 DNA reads TGTGCTTGGTATGGGGGTTCTGCGGAGGCCTATGGCTACACCTTC.